This entry lists 24 T cell receptor beta chains sequenced from one sample in a study of blood T cells in healthy people across ages. A J-beta primer mix and a sample-barcoded 5' primer were used in a second PCR of about 7 to 12 cycles. MiXCR, run by TCRdb on the 5' RACE reads, gives a single entry per CDR3 protein. The data hold around 900,000 distinct CDR3 sequences, with under 30% observed a single time. Sequences were obtained from blood. Receptors were obtained from a woman older than 75 in good health.

The V gene is TRBV7-2, the J gene TRBJ2-1; 7 bases are a match to TRBD2. V lost 2 bases to trimming and J lost 7 bases; unmatched junction nucleotides: 8. The CDR3 spans 15 residues. From germline, CDR1 is SGHTA and CDR2 FQGNSA. The CDR3, as DNA: TGTGCCAGCAGCTTACTAGTGGGAGGGCGGAATGAGCAGTTCTTC. It specifies CASSLLVGGRNEQFF.

Points on this clonotype: This may arise from a read error, as a much more abundant clone is one base away. The chain carries TRBV7-9 and TRBJ1-2; 9 bases align to TRBD1. With 5 bases clipped from V and 4 bases from J, the junction kept 8 bases outside the gene matches. CDR1 is SEHNR and CDR2 is FQNEAQ in the germline V gene (reference sequence). CDR3 length: 15 residues. CDR3 coding DNA: TGTGCCAGCAGCCTCGGACAGGGGAGGGGCTATGGCTACACCTTC. Amino acid sequence: CASSLGQGRGYGYTF. The whole variable domain, remainder taken from reference TRBV7-9 and TRBJ1-2, is DTGVSQNPRHKITKRGQNVTFRCDPISEHNRLYWYRQTLGQGPEFLTYFQNEAQLEKSRLLSDRFSAERPKGSFSTLEIQRTEQGDSAMYLCASSLGQGRGYGYTFGSGTRLTVV.

There are many counts of this clonotype. V gene TRBV28 combines with J gene TRBJ2-7; 8 bases are shared with TRBD2. The length of the CDR3 is 18 residues. Trimming at V came to 2 bases and at J to 2 bases, leaving 14 bases not matched to a gene. Germline lookup yields CDR1 MDHEN and CDR2 SYDVKM. The CDR3 region is CASSLEMSGGPRTYEQYF. The CDR3 DNA reads as TGTGCCAGCAGTTTAGAGATGAGCGGGGGCCCTAGGACCTACGAGCAGTACTTC.

The V and J genes are TRBV10-3 and TRBJ2-4; 13 bases are shared with TRBD2. The end of the DNA fits TRBJ2-7 better, so the J call may be wrong. The germline V gene has CDR1 ENHRY and CDR2 SYGVKD. The CDR3 extends over 18 amino acids. DNA for the CDR3: TGTGCCATCATATCCCCCCACTTGGGACTAGCGGGGACCTACGAGCAGTACTTC. Its protein is CAIISPHLGLAGTYEQYF.

There are a few counts of this clonotype. The chain couples TRBV29-1 to TRBJ1-1, with no clear D. V was pared by 5 bases and J by 0 bases, with 10 bases between. Per the germline V gene, CDR1 is SQVTM and CDR2 is ANQGSEA. This CDR3 has 13 residues. The CDR3 here is CSVSQGLNTEAFF. CDR3 DNA sequence: TGCAGCGTTTCTCAAGGACTGAACACTGAAGCTTTCTTT. The full variable domain, completed using reference TRBV29-1 and TRBJ1-1, is SAVISQKPSRDICQRGTSLTIQCQVDSQVTMMFWYRQQPGQSLTLIATANQGSEATYESGFVIDKFPISRPNLTFSTLTVSNMSPEDSSIYLCSVSQGLNTEAFFGQGTRLTVV.

This clonotype was seen a few times. The missing conserved phenylalanine or tryptophan at the end of this CDR3 makes a read error likely. The gene calls are TRBV7-2 and TRBJ1-2; a weak D match, TRBD1 (5 bases). Trimming took 1 base from V and 5 from J, leaving 17 bases between them. The CDR3 covers 16 residues. CDR1 and CDR2 (germline): SGHTA, FQGNSA. CDR3 in amino acids: CASSLGGTEAGYGYTC. The CDR3 DNA reads TGTGCCAGCAGCTTAGGGGGGACGGAGGCGGGGTATGGCTACACCTGC.

A remark on this clonotype: At one end the junction does not follow the germline gene, possibly because of a read error. The chain uses TRBV12-3 or TRBV12-4 and TRBJ2-3, with 8 bases that match TRBD2. This CDR3 comprises 14 residues. Here the CDR3 DNA reads TGTGCCAGCAGTTTAGGAGCGGGAGCAGATGCGCAGTATTTT. Translating gives CASSLGAGADAQYF.

This clonotype was seen ten or more times. The chain uses TRBV7-2 and TRBJ2-7; D possibly corresponds to TRBD2 (5 bases). The CDR3 totals 13 residues. The ends were cut back, 1 base at V and 5 bases at J, with 9 bases in the middle. CDR1 is SGHTA, CDR2 FQGNSA, per germline. The CDR3 spells CASSLGSGDEQYF. The DNA for the CDR3 is TGTGCCAGCAGCTTAGGCTCCGGGGACGAGCAGTACTTC.

As to this clonotype: Given a much more abundant clone one base away, this may be a read error. This CDR3 reads CASSVSLDNGEKLFF. The CDR3 nucleotides read TGTGCCAGCAGCGTTTCATTAGATAATGGGGAAAAACTGTTTTTT. V and J are TRBV9 and TRBJ1-4; D remains unclear. Trimming shortened V by 2 bases and J by 8 bases, and 16 bases separated the two germline ends. The CDR3 loop spans 15 amino acids. CDR1 is SGDLS and CDR2 is YYNGEE in the germline V gene.

This clonotype was seen ten or more times. The V gene is TRBV10-1, the J gene TRBJ2-3; D remains ambiguous. Trimming removed 3 bases from V and 0 bases from J, with 16 bases in between. The germline gives CDR1 WNHNN, CDR2 SYGVQD (reference sequence). The CDR3 contains 17 residues. The CDR3 nucleotides read TGCGCCAGCAGTGACCCTGCGGCGGAACCTAGCACAGATACGCAGTATTTT. The encoded protein is CASSDPAAEPSTDTQYF.

V and J are TRBV25-1 and TRBJ2-5, with 9 bases lining up with TRBD2. The J call may be incorrect, as the DNA end agrees better with TRBJ2-7. CDR1 MGHDK and CDR2 SYGVNS come from the germline V gene. This CDR3 spans 14 amino acids. The CDR3 reads CASSEYRSGGEQYF. CDR3 DNA: TGTGCCAGCAGTGAATATCGTAGCGGGGGCGAGCAGTACTTC.

Ten or more counts support this clonotype. The rearrangement uses TRBV2 and TRBJ2-1, with D perhaps TRBD2 (5 bases). The germline gives CDR1 SNHLY, CDR2 FYNNEI. V was shortened by 6 bases and J by 2 bases, with 11 bases between the two germline ends. CDR3 length: 14 amino acids. Here the CDR3 reads CASRDWTTYNEQFF. CDR3 bases: TGTGCCAGCAGGGACTGGACCACCTACAATGAGCAGTTCTTC.

This clonotype was seen at least ten times. The rearrangement joins TRBV7-2 to TRBJ1-5; 9 positions agree with TRBD1. There are 13 residues in the CDR3. J gave up 5 bases and V 7 bases, and 3 bases lay outside the gene matches. CDR1 and CDR2 (germline): SGHTA, FQGNSA. For the CDR3, the DNA is TGTGCCAGCAACACAGGGGGCGATCAGCCCCAGCATTTT. It encodes CASNTGGDQPQHF.

CDR3 sequence: CASSVTSPNEQFF. The CDR3 DNA sequence: TGTGCCAGCAGCGTTACTAGCCCCAATGAGCAGTTCTTC. This sequence joins TRBV9 and TRBJ2-1; perhaps TRBD2 as D (6 bases). V was trimmed by 2 bases and J by 6 bases, leaving 9 bases between them. Per germline, CDR1 SGDLS and CDR2 YYNGEE. This CDR3 is built from 13 residues.

This clonotype appeared a few times. The chain links TRBV5-5 to TRBJ1-5; possible D gene TRBD1, 5 bases. The CDR3 totals 15 residues. V lost 3 bases and J lost 11, with 21 bases in between. Germline lookup yields CDR1 SGHKS and CDR2 YYEKEE (reference sequence). CDR3 DNA sequence: TGTGCCAGCAGCTCATCCGGGACCCGTGGGTCGTCCCAGCATTTT. This codes for CASSSSGTRGSSQHF.

In the case of this clonotype: A much larger clone is a single base away; this may be a read error. The V call is TRBV10-3, the J call TRBJ2-5; D not certain. The CDR3 runs 14 residues. Per the germline V gene, CDR1 is ENHRY and CDR2 is SYGVKD. Trimming cost V 2 bases and J 13 bases, with 20 bases left between them. CDR3 in DNA: TGTGCCATCAGTGAGGCGGAGATTACGGTTGGTAGGTACTTC. This encodes CAISEAEITVGRYF.

Comments on this clonotype: This may be a read error, as it is one base from a much larger clone. The rearrangement joins TRBV20-1 to TRBJ1-2, with a weak D call TRBD1 (5 bases). Germline loops: CDR1 DFQATT, CDR2 SNEGSKA (reference sequence). The CDR3 spans 13 residues. V shed 7 bases and J shed 4 bases, with 16 bases lying between them. The CDR3 coding sequence is TGCAGTGTAAATGATGACAGCCCCTATGGCTACACCTTC. Residues: CSVNDDSPYGYTF.

Only a few counts were recorded for this clonotype. The chain couples TRBV7-8 to TRBJ1-1; the D is unclear. With 2 bases removed from V and 1 base from J, the gap between germline ends came to 11 bases. This CDR3 comprises 15 residues. From germline, CDR1 is SGHVS and CDR2 FQNEAQ. CDR3 loop: CASSLRETPNTEAFF. The CDR3 region has the DNA TGTGCCAGCAGCTTAAGAGAAACACCGAACACTGAAGCTTTCTTT. Drawing the rest from reference TRBV7-8 and TRBJ1-1, the complete variable domain is GAGVSQSPRYKVAKRGQDVALRCDPISGHVSLFWYQQALGQGPEFLTYFQNEAQLDKSGLPSDRFFAERPEGSVSTLKIQRTQQEDSAVYLCASSLRETPNTEAFFGQGTRLTVV.

With respect to this clonotype: The CDR3 end shows no conserved phenylalanine or tryptophan, and so a read error is likely. The DNA is omitted, as the CDR3 cannot be located on it reliably, and the CDR3 follows TCRdb's listing. The chain joins TRBV7-2 to TRBJ1-2; the D call TRBD1 from the table was never checked on the DNA. Both ends counted, the CDR3 spans 12 residues. Germline loops: CDR1 SGHTA, CDR2 FQGNSA. CDR3 residues: CASSDRGWGLHL.

This clonotype came up many times. CDR3 sequence reads: CASSLQYYNEQFF. CDR3 DNA sequence: TGTGCCAGCAGCTTACAATACTACAATGAGCAGTTCTTC. The chain couples TRBV7-2 to TRBJ2-1, with D unresolved. This CDR3 comprises 13 residues. CDR1 SGHTA and CDR2 FQGNSA come from the germline V gene. V lost 2 bases to trimming and J lost 3 bases, with 5 bases between them.

This clonotype was picked up a small number of times. A much larger clone is a single base away; this may be a read error. The chain couples TRBV6-2 or TRBV6-3 to TRBJ2-6, with D possibly being TRBD1 or TRBD2 (5 bases each). Germline CDR1 MNHEY, CDR2 SVGEGT. The CDR3 contains 16 residues. The CDR3 nucleotides are TGTGCCAGCAGCCTAACCGGGGCCTCTGGGGCCAACGTCCGGACTTTC. Protein sequence: CASSLTGASGANVRTF.

In its sample, this clonotype was seen many times. The chain employs TRBV15 and TRBJ2-5, with 7 bases lining up with TRBD1. From germline, CDR1 is LNHNV and CDR2 YYDKDF (reference sequence). This CDR3 spans 15 amino acids. Germline trimming cut 7 bases from V and 5 bases from J; bases unmatched to any gene: 13. Written as DNA, the CDR3 is TGTGCCACCACTCCGCGGACAGGACCGGGGGAGACCCAGTACTTC. This gives the protein CATTPRTGPGETQYF.

As for this clonotype: A much more abundant neighbour one base away suggests this may be a read error. The V gene is TRBV20-1, the J gene TRBJ2-6; D is undetermined. The CDR3 length is 13 residues. The germline gives CDR1 DFQATT, CDR2 SNEGSKA (reference sequence). The ends were cut back, 6 bases at V and 4 bases at J, with 10 bases in the middle. The CDR3 DNA is TGCAGTGCCACCCCTCTCGGGGCCAACGTCCTGACTTTC. Translated, it gives CSATPLGANVLTF.

The V call is TRBV3-1, the J call TRBJ1-1, with 7 bases matching TRBD1. The CDR3 is 17 amino acids. CDR1 is LGHDT and CDR2 is YNNKEL in the germline V gene (reference sequence). V lost 4 bases, J lost 5 bases, and 16 bases stayed unmatched. The CDR3 DNA reads TGTGCCAGCAGCCGTCAGGGGGGCCTAACCTTTGGGACTGAAGCTTTCTTT. Translated, it gives CASSRQGGLTFGTEAFF.